Shown below are 32 T cell receptor beta chains from a single sample sequenced in a study of blood T cell repertoires in COVID-19. The protocol was immunoSEQ multiplex PCR, while the TCRdb copy is restricted to in-frame clones and leaves out a portion. The repertoire holds around 72,000 clones, with about 90% as singletons. The sequenced sample consisted of peripheral blood. All receptors derive from a man in his fifties with active COVID-19.

The V and J genes are TRBV4-3 and TRBJ2-2, with D maybe TRBD2 (5 bases). V lost 3 bases and J lost 4, with 9 bases in between. The CDR3 runs to 14 residues. The germline CDR1 and CDR2 sequences are LGHNA and YSLEER. In nucleotides, the CDR3 is TGCGCCAGCAGCCATGGAGGAAGCACCGGGGAGCTGTTTTTT. Its protein product is CASSHGGSTGELFF.

This chain joins TRBV7-6 and TRBJ2-1; D is possibly TRBD1 (5 bases). V gave up 7 bases and J gave up 4 bases, with 14 bases separating them. CDR3 length equals 14 residues. CDR1 is SGHVS and CDR2 is FNYEAQ in the germline V gene. The CDR3 region is CASTPDTRYNEQFF. As DNA, the CDR3 is TGTGCCAGCACCCCGGACACCCGTTACAATGAGCAGTTCTTC.

This clone was observed once. CDR3 protein: CATSADQGADHEKLFF. The CDR3 region has the DNA TGTGCCACCAGTGCCGATCAGGGGGCAGATCATGAAAAACTGTTTTTT. The chain joins TRBV24-1 to TRBJ1-4, with 8 positions matching TRBD1. The CDR3 consists of 16 residues. V lost 5 bases, J lost 6 bases, and 10 bases stayed unmatched. Germline V lookup: CDR1 KGHDR, CDR2 SFDVKD.

The J gene is TRBJ1-5, the V gene TRBV28; D gene uncertain. This CDR3 spans 16 amino acids. Germline V gives CDR1 MDHEN, CDR2 SYDVKM. V gave up 3 bases and J gave up 2 bases, with 14 bases separating them. DNA of the CDR3: TGTGCCAGCAGTTTCCGCCCCGGGAGGGGCAATCAGCCCCAGCATTTT. As protein: CASSFRPGRGNQPQHF.

The V and J genes are TRBV5-1 and TRBJ2-2; TRBD1 is a possible D gene (5 bases). CDR1 SGHRS and CDR2 YFSETQ come from the germline V gene. Trimming left V 5 bases short and J 6 bases short, with 8 bases between. The CDR3 spans 12 residues. The CDR3 loop reads CASRVQAGELFF. The CDR3 region has the DNA TGCGCCAGCAGGGTACAGGCCGGGGAGCTGTTTTTT.

This clone showed up just a few times. The CDR3 reads CASSPGTGMLYEQYF. The CDR3 DNA reads TGTGCCAGCAGCCCGGGGACAGGGATGTTGTACGAGCAGTACTTC. The J gene is TRBJ2-7, the V gene TRBV7-9, with 9 bases that match TRBD1. Germline assignment: CDR1 SEHNR and CDR2 FQNEAQ (reference sequence). This CDR3 has 15 amino acids. V shed 5 bases and J 4 bases; nucleotides not matched to a gene: 9.

V and J are TRBV6-5 and TRBJ1-6, with D unresolved. V shed 5 bases and J shed 1 base, with 9 bases lying between them. Germline CDR1 reads MNHEY; CDR2 reads SVGAGI. The CDR3 totals 15 residues. CDR3 bases: TGTGCCAGCAGTAACCGGGGTTCCTATAATTCACCCCTCCACTTT. Protein sequence: CASSNRGSYNSPLHF.

The CDR3 coding sequence is TGTGCCAGCGGGGACAGGAGCTACACTGAAGCTTTCTTT. Translated: CASGDRSYTEAFF. The rearrangement links TRBV28 to TRBJ1-1, with 8 nucleotides matching TRBD1. Trimming at V came to 8 bases and at J to 3 bases, leaving 5 bases not matched to a gene. Germline V lookup: CDR1 MDHEN, CDR2 SYDVKM. The CDR3 contains 13 residues.

This chain joins TRBV4-3 and TRBJ1-5; 8 bases map to TRBD1. CDR3 length equals 15 residues. The germline V gene encodes CDR1 LGHNA and CDR2 YSLEER. Unmatched junction bases numbered 6, after V lost 4 bases and J lost 4 bases. CDR3 nucleotides: TGCGCCAGCAGCCGCACAGGGGGGGAAAATCAGCCCCAGCATTTT. This translates into CASSRTGGENQPQHF.

The chain recombines TRBV18 with TRBJ2-6, with TRBD1 matching over 7 bases. The junction had 1 base not matched to a gene; V was cut back by 3 bases and J by 2 bases. CDR1 KGHSH and CDR2 LQKENI come from the germline V gene. The CDR3 has 15 amino acids. The CDR3 DNA reads TGTGCCAGCTCACCCCAGGGGGCTGGGGCCAACGTCCTGACTTTC. Translating it yields CASSPQGAGANVLTF.

This rearrangement joins TRBV7-9 to TRBJ2-1; D is undetermined. This CDR3 contains 13 residues. Trimming pared 1 base from V and 5 bases from J, leaving 6 bases between. Germline V gene sequence: CDR1 SEHNR, CDR2 FQNEAQ (reference sequence). The DNA for the CDR3 is TGTGCCAGCAGCTTAGATCAGAACAATGAGCAGTTCTTC. It encodes CASSLDQNNEQFF.

The chain is built from TRBV6-5 and TRBJ1-2; D gene ambiguous. Germline lookup yields CDR1 MNHEY and CDR2 SVGAGI. This CDR3 contains 16 residues. The ends were cut back, 0 bases at V and 0 bases at J, with 11 bases in the middle. The CDR3 nucleotides are TGTGCCAGCAGTTACTCGCGCAGGCCTACTAACTATGGCTACACCTTC. It encodes CASSYSRRPTNYGYTF.

The CDR3, as DNA: TGTGCCAGCAGGAATCCTCAGGGGGCCTATGGCTACACCTTC. It encodes CASRNPQGAYGYTF. V is TRBV28 and J is TRBJ1-2, with TRBD1 matching over 8 bases. CDR1 and CDR2 (germline): MDHEN, SYDVKM. The CDR3 spans 14 residues. The V segment lost 6 bases and the J segment 4 bases; nucleotides outside the gene matches: 7.

The genes are TRBV3-1 (or the pseudogene TRBV3-2) and TRBJ2-1; TRBD2 matches at 13 bases. Germline loops: CDR1 LGHDT, CDR2 YNNKEL (reference sequence). V shed 4 bases, J shed 4 bases, and the junction held 1 base outside the gene matches. The CDR3 has 15 amino acids. The CDR3: CASSRLAGGYNEQFF. In nucleotides, the CDR3 is TGTGCCAGCAGCCGACTAGCGGGAGGTTACAATGAGCAGTTCTTC.

This clone was seen once. The CDR3 protein is CASSQLGQGAGRQFF. The CDR3 bases are TGCGCCAGCAGCCAATTGGGACAGGGTGCGGGGAGGCAGTTCTTC. The chain employs TRBV4-3 and TRBJ2-1, with 9 bases lining up with TRBD1. The germline V gene has CDR1 LGHNA and CDR2 YSLEER. The CDR3 length is 15 residues. The V segment lost 2 bases and the J segment 12 bases; nucleotides outside the gene matches: 11.

This chain connects TRBV7-9 to TRBJ2-6, with TRBD2 as a possible D gene (6 bases). Trimming took off 5 bases at V and 1 base at J, with 12 bases between the two ends. Germline V gives CDR1 SEHNR, CDR2 FQNEAQ (reference sequence). The CDR3 has 16 amino acids. The CDR3 sequence: CASSPLGGSGANVLTF. CDR3 in DNA: TGTGCCAGCAGCCCCCTCGGAGGGTCTGGGGCCAACGTCCTGACTTTC.

The rearrangement links TRBV4-2 to TRBJ2-7; 11 nucleotides align to TRBD2. The CDR3 spans 14 residues. V lost 0 bases and J lost 5; bases outside the gene matches: 0. CDR1 and CDR2 from the germline V gene are LGHNA and YNFKEQ. The CDR3 region is CASSQELAGDEQYF. The CDR3, as DNA: TGTGCCAGCAGCCAAGAACTAGCGGGAGACGAGCAGTACTTC.

This clone was recorded once. The chain has TRBV9 and TRBJ2-7; 10 positions agree with TRBD1. Germline V lookup: CDR1 SGDLS, CDR2 YYNGEE. The CDR3 runs to 15 residues. The J segment lost 3 bases and the V segment lost 0 bases, leaving 3 bases of the junction unmatched. CDR3 coding DNA: TGTGCCAGCAGCGTAGAAGGGACAGGGGTCTACGAGCAGTACTTC. It yields the protein CASSVEGTGVYEQYF. Variable domain in full (rest from reference TRBV9 and TRBJ2-7): DSGVTQTPKHLITATGQRVTLRCSPRSGDLSVYWYQQSLDQGLQFLIQYYNGEERAKGNILERFSAQQFPDLHSELNLSSLELGDSALYFCASSVEGTGVYEQYFGPGTRLTVT.

The V call is TRBV9, the J call TRBJ2-3; TRBD2 matches at 7 bases. The J segment lost 5 bases and the V segment lost 3 bases, leaving 9 bases of the junction unmatched. The CDR3 runs 15 residues. CDR1 and CDR2 (germline): SGDLS, YYNGEE. The CDR3 is CASSAVGGLGDTQYF. Here the CDR3 DNA reads TGTGCCAGCAGCGCCGTGGGAGGGTTGGGAGATACGCAGTATTTT.

The chain recombines TRBV19 with TRBJ1-4; 7 nucleotides line up with TRBD1. Per germline, CDR1 LNHDA and CDR2 SQIVND (reference sequence). With V trimmed by 0 bases and J by 6 bases, 7 bases remained unmatched. CDR3 size: 16 residues. The CDR3 here is CASSIDPQGMDEKLFF. The CDR3 DNA follows: TGTGCCAGTAGTATAGACCCACAGGGGATGGATGAAAAACTGTTTTTT.

The J gene is TRBJ2-2, the V gene TRBV7-2; possible D gene TRBD2, 6 bases. The CDR3 length is 14 residues. V lost 1 base, J lost 7 bases, and 10 bases lay in between. Germline V gene sequence: CDR1 SGHTA, CDR2 FQGNSA. The CDR3 here is CASSLDGSGGELFF. In DNA, the CDR3 is TGTGCCAGCAGCTTAGACGGGAGTGGCGGGGAGCTGTTTTTT.

The chain recombines TRBV9 with TRBJ1-2, with 8 bases aligning to TRBD1. The germline gives CDR1 SGDLS, CDR2 YYNGEE. The CDR3 extends over 14 amino acids. V was clipped by 3 bases and J by 4 bases; unmatched bases: 5. The DNA for the CDR3 is TGTGCCAGCAGCGGGGGAGACAGGGGCTATGGCTACACCTTC. It specifies CASSGGDRGYGYTF. The variable domain in full, completed from reference TRBV9 and TRBJ1-2, reads DSGVTQTPKHLITATGQRVTLRCSPRSGDLSVYWYQQSLDQGLQFLIQYYNGEERAKGNILERFSAQQFPDLHSELNLSSLELGDSALYFCASSGGDRGYGYTFGSGTRLTVV.

The J gene is TRBJ1-2, the V gene TRBV28, with D hard to call. V was pared by 7 bases and J by 0 bases, with 6 bases between. This CDR3 is 12 amino acids long. CDR1 is MDHEN and CDR2 is SYDVKM in the germline V gene. CDR3 in amino acids: CASNLANYGYTF. Here the CDR3 DNA reads TGTGCCAGCAATCTCGCTAACTATGGCTACACCTTC.

For the CDR3, the DNA is TGTGCCAGCACTTATTCGGGGGGAATGAACACTGAAGCTTTCTTT. This codes for CASTYSGGMNTEAFF. The rearrangement joins TRBV9 to TRBJ1-1; D is perhaps TRBD1 (5 bases). This CDR3 is built from 15 residues. Germline V gene sequence: CDR1 SGDLS, CDR2 YYNGEE. Deletions cut 6 bases from V and 0 bases from J, with 15 bases between.

The chain recombines TRBV19 with TRBJ1-2, with TRBD1 matching over 8 bases. This CDR3 spans 17 amino acids. With V trimmed by 2 bases and J by 6 bases, 14 bases remained unmatched. From germline, CDR1 is LNHDA and CDR2 SQIVND (reference sequence). CDR3 sequence: CASSIFDRGGYEDGYTF. In DNA form, the CDR3 reads TGTGCCAGTAGTATATTTGACAGGGGCGGTTATGAGGATGGCTACACCTTC.

The rearrangement links TRBV5-1 to TRBJ2-7; possible D gene TRBD2, 6 bases. Germline V gives CDR1 SGHRS, CDR2 YFSETQ. The CDR3 is 16 residues long. V gave up 6 bases and J gave up 3 bases, with 22 bases separating them. The CDR3 DNA is TGCGCCAGCATGGCCGGCGGGGCAGGAACCCTCTACGAGCAGTACTTC. Amino acid sequence: CASMAGGAGTLYEQYF.

This rearrangement joins TRBV19 to TRBJ1-3; perhaps TRBD1 as D (6 bases). The CDR3 runs 14 residues. The ends were cut back, 6 bases at V and 0 bases at J, with 9 bases in the middle. Germline V gene data show CDR1 as LNHDA and CDR2 as SQIVND (reference sequence). CDR3 DNA sequence: TGTGCCAGTAGCGGACAGCACTCTGGAAACACCATATATTTT. Its protein is CASSGQHSGNTIYF. The whole variable domain, filled in from reference TRBV19 and TRBJ1-3, reads DGGITQSPKYLFRKEGQNVTLSCEQNLNHDAMYWYRQDPGQGLRLIYYSQIVNDFQKGDIAEGYSVSREKKESFPLTVTSAQKNPTAFYLCASSGQHSGNTIYFGEGSWLTVV.

The J gene is TRBJ2-3, the V gene TRBV11-2; 7 bases align to TRBD2. This CDR3 is 17 amino acids long. The trim removed 5 bases at V and 3 bases at J, leaving 14 bases unmatched. Germline assignment: CDR1 SGHAT and CDR2 FQNNGV. The CDR3 sequence: CASSPARAGVPTDTQYF. DNA of the CDR3: TGTGCCAGCAGCCCAGCCCGGGCGGGAGTTCCTACAGATACGCAGTATTTT.

This clone was seen once. V and J are TRBV5-8 and TRBJ2-7, with 8 bases that match TRBD2. The germline V gene encodes CDR1 SGHTS and CDR2 YDEGEE. The CDR3 sequence is 15 residues long. V shed 4 bases and J 4 bases; nucleotides not matched to a gene: 10. The CDR3 is CASSQLSGGRYEQYF. DNA of the CDR3: TGTGCCAGCAGCCAGCTGAGCGGGGGACGGTACGAGCAGTACTTC.

The rearrangement uses TRBV7-2 and TRBJ2-2, with 7 bases aligning to TRBD1. This CDR3 contains 13 residues. J was trimmed by 8 bases and V by 4 bases; bases with no gene match: 4. Per the germline V gene, CDR1 is SGHTA and CDR2 is FQGNSA. As DNA, the CDR3 is TGTGCCAGCAGCTCCGACAGGGCTGGGGAGCTGTTTTTT. Its protein product is CASSSDRAGELFF.

This clone has a handful of counts. The chain couples TRBV28 to TRBJ1-6; 11 bases are shared with TRBD1. The germline V gene encodes CDR1 MDHEN and CDR2 SYDVKM. The CDR3 is 15 residues long. V lost 6 bases, J lost 8 bases, and 6 bases stayed unmatched. This chain's CDR3 is CASSGQGAGDSPLHF. The DNA for the CDR3 is TGTGCCAGCAGCGGACAGGGGGCCGGAGATTCACCCCTCCACTTT.

The chain is built from TRBV5-1 and TRBJ1-2; 11 bases line up with TRBD1. Germline loops: CDR1 SGHRS, CDR2 YFSETQ. The CDR3 is 16 residues long. The junction had 8 bases not matched to a gene; V was cut back by 4 bases and J by 3 bases. CDR3 sequence (DNA): TGCGCCAGCAGCGCCGGGACAGGGGGTCCGGACTATGGCTACACCTTC. This codes for CASSAGTGGPDYGYTF.